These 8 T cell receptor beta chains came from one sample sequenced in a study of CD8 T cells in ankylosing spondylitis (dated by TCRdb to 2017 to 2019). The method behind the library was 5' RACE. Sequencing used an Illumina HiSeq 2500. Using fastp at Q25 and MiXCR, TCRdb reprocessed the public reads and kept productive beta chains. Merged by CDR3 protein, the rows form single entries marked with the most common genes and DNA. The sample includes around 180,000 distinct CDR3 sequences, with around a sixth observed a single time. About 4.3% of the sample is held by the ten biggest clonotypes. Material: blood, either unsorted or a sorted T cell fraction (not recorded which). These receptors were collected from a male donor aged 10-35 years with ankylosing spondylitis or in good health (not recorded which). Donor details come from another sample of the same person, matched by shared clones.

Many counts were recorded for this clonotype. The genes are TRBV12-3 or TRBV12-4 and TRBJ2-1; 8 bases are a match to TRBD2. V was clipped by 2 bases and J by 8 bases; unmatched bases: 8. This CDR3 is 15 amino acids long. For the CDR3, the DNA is TGTGCCAGCAGTTTAACCGGGAGGGCCAAGGATGAGCAGTTCTTC. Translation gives CASSLTGRAKDEQFF.

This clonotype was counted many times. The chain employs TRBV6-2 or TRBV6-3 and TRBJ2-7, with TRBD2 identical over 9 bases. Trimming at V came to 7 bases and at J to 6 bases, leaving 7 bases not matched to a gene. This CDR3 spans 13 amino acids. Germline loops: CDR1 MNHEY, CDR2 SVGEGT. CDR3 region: CASTDIAGVEQYV. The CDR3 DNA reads TGTGCCAGCACCGACATAGCGGGAGTCGAGCAGTACGTC.

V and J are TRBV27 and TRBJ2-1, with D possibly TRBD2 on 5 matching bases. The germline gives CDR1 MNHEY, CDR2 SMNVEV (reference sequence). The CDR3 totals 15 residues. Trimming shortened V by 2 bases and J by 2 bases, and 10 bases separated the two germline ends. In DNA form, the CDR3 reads TGTGCCAGCAGTTTAGACTACCTGGCCTACAATGAGCAGTTCTTC. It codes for CASSLDYLAYNEQFF.

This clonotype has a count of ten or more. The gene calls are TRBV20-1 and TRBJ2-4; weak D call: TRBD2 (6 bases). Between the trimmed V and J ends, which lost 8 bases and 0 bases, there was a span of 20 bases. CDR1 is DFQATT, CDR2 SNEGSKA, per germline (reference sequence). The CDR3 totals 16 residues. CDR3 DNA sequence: TGCAGTAGCGGGTGGGATAGCGGACTAGCCAAAAACATTCAGTACTTC. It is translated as CSSGWDSGLAKNIQYF.

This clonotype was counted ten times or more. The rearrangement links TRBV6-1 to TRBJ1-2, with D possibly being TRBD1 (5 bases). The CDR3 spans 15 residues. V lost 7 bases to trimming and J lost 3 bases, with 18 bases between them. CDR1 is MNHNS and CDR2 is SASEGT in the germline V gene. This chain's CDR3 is CASMDGGEKDYGYTF. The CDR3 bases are TGTGCCAGCATGGATGGGGGGGAAAAGGACTATGGCTACACCTTC.

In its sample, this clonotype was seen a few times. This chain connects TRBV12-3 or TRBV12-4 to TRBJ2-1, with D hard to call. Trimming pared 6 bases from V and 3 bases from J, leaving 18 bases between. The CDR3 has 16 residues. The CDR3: CASRTETKVRYNEQFF. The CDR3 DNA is TGTGCCAGCAGAACCGAGACCAAGGTTCGCTACAATGAGCAGTTCTTC.

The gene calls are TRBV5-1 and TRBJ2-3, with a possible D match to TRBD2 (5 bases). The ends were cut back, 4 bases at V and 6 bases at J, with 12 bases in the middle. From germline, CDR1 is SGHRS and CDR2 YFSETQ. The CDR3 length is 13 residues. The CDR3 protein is CASSPQRRDTQYF. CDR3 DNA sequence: TGCGCCAGCAGCCCTCAGAGGAGGGATACGCAGTATTTT.

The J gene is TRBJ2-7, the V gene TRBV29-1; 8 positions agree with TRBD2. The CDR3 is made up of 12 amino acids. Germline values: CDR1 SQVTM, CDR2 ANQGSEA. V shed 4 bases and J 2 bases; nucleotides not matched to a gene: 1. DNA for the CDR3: TGCAGCGTTGTAGCGGGACCCTACGAGCAGTACTTC. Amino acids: CSVVAGPYEQYF.